This T cell receptor beta chain was observed in a study of T-cell reconstitution after alpha-beta-depleted transplantation in children. V lost 6 bases to trimming and J lost 4 bases, with 15 bases between them. Per the germline V gene, CDR1 is DFQATT and CDR2 is SNEGSKA (reference sequence). The CDR3 has 13 residues. TCRbeta library construction was performed incorporating unique molecular identifiers. TCRdb itself ran the PCR reads through MiXCR, one entry per CDR3 protein. This sample carries over 400,000 distinct CDR3 sequences, roughly 44% of them seen once, and the ten largest clones take roughly a quarter. About this clonotype: Its antigen is not identified.

Broader study findings: Surviving thymic progenitors and recipient T cells were the source of high TCRbeta diversity at day 60 in some patients. When one year had passed after transplant, most T-cell counts and diversity came from newly produced T cells. Reportedly, roughly two months post-transplant, alpha-beta T cells arose from several hundred expanded graft clones.

The sequence came from a girl aged 2 to 10 with aplastic anemia, due to receive a stem cell transplant. The rearrangement uses TRBV20-1 and TRBJ1-1; the D is unclear. Sequenced material: PBMCs, taken before TCRalphabeta/CD19-depleted stem cell transplant. In nucleotides, the CDR3 is TGCAGTGCACATCCTTTAACTACCACTGAAGCTTTCTTT. Its translation: CSAHPLTTTEAFF.